This T cell receptor beta chain was sequenced in a study of read filtering for tumor transcriptome and immune sequencing. Overall study: R-ISS stage counts were under ten for I, more than 15 for II, 6 or 7 for III.

The library was built from 400 ng RNA with molecular barcoded adaptors for alpha/delta and beta/gamma chains. TCRdb re-called the reads through MiXCR, storing one row per CDR3 protein. This table has 39,000 or so distinct CDR3 sequences, 13% appearing once. Trimming removed 5 bases from V and 4 bases from J, with 17 bases in between. CDR3 length: 15 amino acids. Germline-derived CDR1 and CDR2 are SGHTA and FQGNSA. Every patient had bone marrow sampled while the disease was active. The table lists this clonotype with many counts. Its antigen is not known. Findings and caveats of the study: Approximately 80% of IR-seq clonotypes had one read, totaling approximately 3.5% of reads; RNA-seq: 74.6% and 44.6%.

Source material: a population of CD138-negative cells sorted from bone marrow. This sequence originates from a donor at least 40 years old with multiple myeloma. This rearrangement joins TRBV7-2 to TRBJ2-5, with a tentative D call TRBD2 (6 bases). CDR3 nucleotides: TGTGCCAGCAGCCTCTGGGTCGGGAGTCGAGAGACCCAGTACTTC. Its protein product is CASSLWVGSRETQYF.